This TCR beta chain came from a study of blood T cell repertoires in COVID-19. For the study at large: Sources were T cells, B-cell-depleted T cells, or PBMCs; the material itself was cDNA or gDNA.

With V trimmed by 0 bases and J by 8 bases, 9 bases remained unmatched. The germline gives CDR1 SGHAT, CDR2 FQNNGV. The CDR3 extends over 16 amino acids. The Seattle patients, enrolled during active infection, were followed longitudinally. This clone was recorded only once. Per the original methods: From reference gene primer amplification, estimates of nucleated cell counts were derived. Method: immunoSEQ multiplex PCR; TCRdb's copy keeps in-frame clones and lacks some. For V, J and clone size, that table is used; D and trimming come from the DNA. Of about 500,000 clones in the sample, 89% were seen once.

The receptor was isolated from a man aged 18-30 years with COVID-19, enrolled during active disease. The V and J genes are TRBV11-2 and TRBJ2-2, with 7 positions matching TRBD1. The sample consisted of peripheral blood. CDR3 nucleotides: TGTGCCAGCAGCTTAGAGACAGGGTTCCTTAAAGGGGAGCTGTTTTTT. This encodes CASSLETGFLKGELFF. Full variable domain (rest looked up from reference TRBV11-2 and TRBJ2-2): EAGVAQSPRYKIIEKRQSVAFWCNPISGHATLYWYQQILGQGPKLLIQFQNNGVVDDSQLPKDRFSAERLKGVDSTLKIQPAKLEDSAVYLCASSLETGFLKGELFFGEGSRLTVL.